This T cell receptor beta chain was sequenced during a study of blood T cell repertoires in COVID-19. Study-wide context: Researchers got acute and convalescent COVID-19 samples from the United States, Italy and Spain.

Here immunoSEQ multiplex PCR was the method, and the copy in TCRdb shows in-frame clones only, minus some. The table records 150,000 to 160,000 clones, around 78% of them present only once. Trimming at V came to 3 bases and at J to 10 bases, leaving 13 bases not matched to a gene. This CDR3 contains 15 residues. CDR1 SNHLY and CDR2 FYNNEI come from the germline V gene. The receptor was isolated from an elderly man with acute or convalescent COVID-19. The rearrangement uses TRBV2 and TRBJ2-5; 8 bases are a match to TRBD2. The source material was peripheral blood. CDR3 protein: CASSDISAGGGDQYF. The CDR3 region has the DNA TGTGCCAGCAGTGACATAAGTGCGGGGGGAGGAGACCAGTACTTC.